The 14 T cell receptor beta chains given below trace back to one sample, sequenced in a study of T cell repertoires in cytomegalovirus infection. TCRdb itself ran the reads through MiXCR, one entry per CDR3 protein. Of around 300,000 distinct CDR3 sequences in the sample, about 25% are singletons; the top ten hold approximately 15%. Material for sequencing was PBMCs. Receptors were obtained from a human donor in good health (CMV status not recorded). Some clones in this sample may be carry-over from other donors' samples.

V is TRBV5-6 and J is TRBJ1-3, with D unresolved. This CDR3 is built from 16 residues. Trimming shortened V by 4 bases and J by 0 bases, and 14 bases separated the two germline ends. Germline V gene sequence: CDR1 SGHDT, CDR2 YYEEEE. CDR3 DNA: TGTGCCAGCAGCCTCCCCCAGTCCGCCTCTGGAAACACCATATATTTT. This sequence encodes CASSLPQSASGNTIYF.

A few counts support this clonotype. This chain links TRBV5-1 with TRBJ1-1; D call uncertain. Trimming took 2 bases from V and 8 from J, leaving 13 bases between them. Germline V gene data show CDR1 as SGHRS and CDR2 as YFSETQ. The CDR3 is 13 amino acids. The CDR3 region is CASSLRFGTEAFF. As DNA, the CDR3 is TGCGCCAGCAGCTTAAGATTCGGAACAGAAGCTTTCTTT.

This clonotype was observed a handful of times. The chain uses TRBV6-2 or TRBV6-3 and TRBJ1-1; no clear D. CDR1 is MNHEY and CDR2 is SVGEGT in the germline V gene. The CDR3 loop spans 12 amino acids. The V end was cut by 4 bases, the J end by 7 bases, with 10 bases between. The chain's CDR3 is CASSFGRIEAFF. In DNA form, the CDR3 reads TGTGCCAGCAGTTTCGGACGGATTGAAGCTTTCTTT.

The chain uses TRBV7-4 and TRBJ1-2; D is ambiguous. Germline V CDR1 and CDR2: SGHVT, SQSDAQ. The CDR3 has 15 amino acids. V was trimmed by 0 bases and J by 5 bases, leaving 13 bases between them. The CDR3 coding sequence is TGTGCCAGCAGCTTAGCAACAGCGTGCCAGTATGGCTACACCTTC. This gives the protein CASSLATACQYGYTF.

Comment on this clonotype: A much larger clone sits a single nucleotide away, making a read error possible. The chain joins TRBV28 to TRBJ1-5; no clear D gene. Germline assignment: CDR1 MDHEN and CDR2 SYDVKM. The length of the CDR3 is 12 residues. CDR3 residues: CASLGGNQPQRF. Here the CDR3 DNA reads TGTGCCTCCCTAGGCGGGAATCAGCCCCAGCGTTTT.

This chain uses TRBV29-1 with TRBJ2-7; TRBD2 agrees at 8 bases. Germline CDR1 and CDR2: SQVTM and ANQGSEA. V shed 7 bases and J 1 base; nucleotides not matched to a gene: 6. The CDR3 length is 13 residues. The CDR3 region is CSGRLAPSYEQYF. The CDR3 region has the DNA TGCAGCGGCCGACTAGCGCCGTCCTACGAGCAGTACTTC.

The table lists this clonotype with a few counts. Germline and junction disagree at one end, which may indicate a read error. CDR3 sequence reads: CAISEGEGTYTQYF. The CDR3 region has the DNA TGTGCCATCAGTGAGGGGGAGGGCACATATACGCAGTATTTT. The gene calls are TRBV10-3 and TRBJ2-3, with 7 bases lining up with TRBD2. The CDR3 spans 14 residues. CDR1 and CDR2 from the germline V gene are ENHRY and SYGVKD.

This clonotype was seen more than once but under ten times. The chain carries TRBV11-2 and TRBJ2-6; possibly TRBD2 for D (5 bases). There are 14 residues in the CDR3. CDR1 and CDR2 (germline): SGHAT, FQNNGV. With 7 bases removed from V and 3 bases from J, the gap between germline ends came to 10 bases. This CDR3 is CASNLGVGANVLTF. The CDR3 DNA follows: TGTGCCAGCAATCTCGGGGTTGGGGCCAACGTCCTGACTTTC.

In its sample, this clonotype was seen many times. V is TRBV7-2 and J is TRBJ2-3; 9 nucleotides match TRBD1. Germline CDR1 SGHTA, CDR2 FQGNSA. The CDR3 is 14 amino acids. J lost 6 bases, V lost 5 bases, and 6 bases had no gene match. The CDR3 reads CASSHPGQGDTQYF. CDR3 bases: TGTGCCAGCAGCCACCCGGGACAGGGTGATACGCAGTATTTT. The full variable domain, in which reference TRBV7-2 and TRBJ2-3 provide the parts outside the CDR3, is GAGVSQSPSNKVTEKGKDVELRCDPISGHTALYWYRQSLGQGLEFLIYFQGNSAPDKSGLPSDRFSAERTGGSVSTLTIQRTQQEDSAVYLCASSHPGQGDTQYFGPGTRLTVL.

The rearrangement links TRBV9 to TRBJ2-3; possibly TRBD1 for D (5 bases). From germline, CDR1 is SGDLS and CDR2 YYNGEE. V was cut by 4 bases and J by 4 bases, with 13 bases left in between. This CDR3 region has 14 residues. For the CDR3, the DNA is TGTGCCAGCAGCTCCCGGGTCAGGGCAGATACGCAGTATTTT. Protein sequence: CASSSRVRADTQYF.

J is TRBJ2-7 and V is TRBV5-6; D gene unclear. V lost 0 bases, J lost 2 bases, and 9 bases lay in between. Germline values: CDR1 SGHDT, CDR2 YYEEEE. The CDR3 extends over 14 amino acids. The CDR3, as DNA: TGTGCCAGCAGCTTGGGGTACCCTACCTACGAGCAGTACTTC. This codes for CASSLGYPTYEQYF.

This clonotype was seen a handful of times. The J gene is TRBJ2-2, the V gene TRBV11-2; 9 bases align to TRBD2. The CDR3 is 16 residues long. Germline-derived CDR1 and CDR2 are SGHAT and FQNNGV. V lost 5 bases and J lost 2; bases outside the gene matches: 6. In DNA form, the CDR3 reads TGTGCCAGCAGCATTCACCTAGCGGGAAACACCGGGGAGCTGTTTTTT. As protein: CASSIHLAGNTGELFF.

This clonotype was seen many times. The chain is built from TRBV7-9 and TRBJ2-1, with unresolved D. The CDR3 is 14 residues long. V was trimmed by 5 bases and J by 8 bases, leaving 16 bases between them. Germline V gives CDR1 SEHNR, CDR2 FQNEAQ (reference sequence). The CDR3 nucleotides read TGTGCCAGCAGCCGTGACATAAGTCCCCATGAGCAGTTCTTC. Translating gives CASSRDISPHEQFF.

This clonotype was seen only a few times. This rearrangement joins TRBV6-1 to TRBJ2-1; a possible D gene is TRBD2 (6 bases). This CDR3 is built from 15 residues. CDR1 and CDR2 from the germline V gene are MNHNS and SASEGT. V was trimmed by 7 bases and J by 5 bases, leaving 18 bases between them. CDR3 sequence: CASIPKEGRNNEQFF. The CDR3 bases are TGTGCCAGCATCCCGAAGGAGGGGAGAAACAATGAGCAGTTCTTC.